Reported below is one T cell receptor beta chain. Antigen specificity is unknown. The CDR3 covers 15 residues. The trim removed 0 bases at V and 5 bases at J, leaving 5 bases unmatched. The germline CDR1 and CDR2 sequences are SGHDT and YYEEEE. The data are from a study of vaccination effects on CD4 cells after COVID-19. Study observations and caveats: At late timepoints after vaccination, vaccine- and infection-induced clones shrank markedly. Convalescent patients were scarce in the study, and it lacked early post-infection timepoints.

TCRdb's table, derived via immunoSEQ multiplex PCR, lists solely in-frame clones and lacks some. Altogether around 25,000 clones are present, under 75% being singletons, with the ten largest covering roughly a tenth. CD4+ T cells specific for antigen were expanded with viral peptide pools by the ViraFEST assay before sequencing. When less than 12 days of culture had elapsed, CD4+ T cells were isolated. Prior SARS-CoV-2 infection was absent in the vaccine recipients, as shown by negative nucleocapsid antibodies. Cultivation was performed at about 1.8 million PBMC per well with roughly 9.2 IU/ml IL-2 and around 10 ug/ml peptides added.

This sample comprised CD4+ T cells from PBMCs cultured with SARS-CoV-2 spike peptides, obtained before COVID-19 vaccination. The origin of this receptor is a human donor who received a COVID-19 vaccine. The genes are TRBV5-6 and TRBJ2-5; 9 nucleotides align to TRBD1. Here the CDR3 reads CASSLVTGGRETQYF. The CDR3 nucleotides are TGTGCCAGCAGCTTGGTGACAGGGGGTAGGGAGACCCAGTACTTC.